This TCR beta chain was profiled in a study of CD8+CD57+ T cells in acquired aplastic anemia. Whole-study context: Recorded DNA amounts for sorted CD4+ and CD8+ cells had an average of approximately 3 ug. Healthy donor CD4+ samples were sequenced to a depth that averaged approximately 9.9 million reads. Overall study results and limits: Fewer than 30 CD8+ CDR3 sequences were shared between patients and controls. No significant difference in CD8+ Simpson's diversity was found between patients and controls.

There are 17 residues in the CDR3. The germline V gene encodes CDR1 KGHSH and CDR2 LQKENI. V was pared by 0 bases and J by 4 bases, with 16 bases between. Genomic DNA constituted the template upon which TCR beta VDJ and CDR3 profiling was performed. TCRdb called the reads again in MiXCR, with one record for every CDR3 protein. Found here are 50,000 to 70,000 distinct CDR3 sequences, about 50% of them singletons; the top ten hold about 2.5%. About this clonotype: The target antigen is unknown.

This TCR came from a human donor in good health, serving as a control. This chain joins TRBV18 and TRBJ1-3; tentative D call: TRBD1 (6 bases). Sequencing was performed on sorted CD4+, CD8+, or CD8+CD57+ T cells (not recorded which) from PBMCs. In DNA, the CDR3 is TGTGCCAGCTCACCACCTTTCCCGGCAGGGGCCGGAAACACCATATATTTT. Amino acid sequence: CASSPPFPAGAGNTIYF.